These 10 T cell receptor beta chains share one sample of origin, sequenced in a study of T cell changes during pregnancy in multiple sclerosis. The protocol was immunoSEQ multiplex PCR, while the TCRdb copy is restricted to in-frame clones and leaves out a portion. The table lists tens of thousands of clones, roughly nine tenths of them singletons. The sample was CD4+ T cells from peripheral blood mononuclear cells, taken in the third trimester of pregnancy. The receptors here all came from a female donor in good health, enrolled as a control in a pregnancy study.

The gene calls are TRBV5-1 and TRBJ1-6; 8 nucleotides match TRBD1. Germline V gene lookup returns CDR1 SGHRS and CDR2 YFSETQ. The trim removed 0 bases at V and 6 bases at J, leaving 2 bases unmatched. The CDR3 totals 15 residues. The CDR3 nucleotides read TGCGCCAGCAGCTTGGAGGGACAGGTTAATTCACCCCTCCACTTT. This gives the protein CASSLEGQVNSPLHF. The entire variable domain, with the rest obtained from reference TRBV5-1 and TRBJ1-6, is as follows: KAGVTQTPRYLIKTRGQQVTLSCSPISGHRSVSWYQQTPGQGLQFLFEYFSETQRNKGNFPGRFSGRQFSNSRSEMNVSTLELGDSALYLCASSLEGQVNSPLHFGNGTRLTVT.

The chain has TRBV6-5 and TRBJ2-2; 9 bases agree with TRBD1. With 6 bases clipped from V and 7 bases from J, the junction kept 9 bases outside the gene matches. In germline, CDR1 is MNHEY, CDR2 SVGAGI. CDR3 size: 15 residues. In DNA form, the CDR3 reads TGTGCCAGCAGCCGTCCCGGGACAGGGATCGGGGAGCTGTTTTTT. Residues: CASSRPGTGIGELFF.

J is TRBJ1-2 and V is TRBV4-2; D perhaps matches TRBD1 (5 bases). Germline V lookup: CDR1 LGHNA, CDR2 YNFKEQ. The CDR3 runs to 14 residues. V lost 0 bases to trimming and J lost 4 bases, with 9 bases between them. Here the CDR3 reads CASSQDSQGYGYTF. The CDR3 DNA is TGTGCCAGCAGCCAAGATTCCCAGGGCTATGGCTACACCTTC.

The V and J genes are TRBV4-1 and TRBJ1-2; 8 bases are a match to TRBD1. This CDR3 contains 14 residues. V was pared by 9 bases and J by 0 bases, with 6 bases of the junction left unmatched. Germline V gene lookup returns CDR1 MGHRA and CDR2 YSYEKL. The CDR3 DNA sequence: TGCGCCAGTTCCCAGGGGGCGGCTAACTATGGCTACACCTTC. Translation gives CASSQGAANYGYTF.

As DNA, the CDR3 is TGCGCCAGCAGCCAAGATCTAGGGGTAGAGACCCAGTACTTC. This gives the protein CASSQDLGVETQYF. The chain links TRBV4-3 to TRBJ2-5, with D perhaps matching TRBD1 (5 bases). V was trimmed by 0 bases and J by 4 bases, leaving 9 bases between them. Germline CDR1 is LGHNA and CDR2 is YSLEER. The CDR3 runs to 14 residues.

The gene calls are TRBV4-1 and TRBJ1-2; a weak D match, TRBD1 (5 bases). CDR1 MGHRA and CDR2 YSYEKL come from the germline V gene. This CDR3 spans 15 amino acids. Trimming stripped 1 base from V and 4 bases from J, with 13 bases between. In DNA form, the CDR3 reads TGCGCCAGCAGCCAAGTTTTAGGGGCGCTCTATGGCTACACCTTC. It specifies CASSQVLGALYGYTF.

The chain carries TRBV5-4 and TRBJ2-5, with TRBD1 matching over 7 bases. CDR1 is SGHNT and CDR2 is YYREEE in the germline V gene (reference sequence). Unmatched junction bases numbered 10, after V lost 4 bases and J lost 4 bases. The CDR3 spans 15 residues. In DNA form, the CDR3 reads TGTGCCAGCAGCCGGACAGGCGATGGGGGAGAGACCCAGTACTTC. Translating gives CASSRTGDGGETQYF.

V usage is TRBV7-2 and J usage is TRBJ2-5; maybe TRBD1 (5 bases). Germline loops: CDR1 SGHTA, CDR2 FQGNSA. Trimming took 4 bases from V and 7 from J, leaving 22 bases between them. This CDR3 is 16 amino acids long. The CDR3 bases are TGTGCCAGCAGCTCCGATGGGGCGCATCCCCAGAGGACCCAGTACTTC. It specifies CASSSDGAHPQRTQYF.

The count of this clone is one. This sequence joins TRBV28 and TRBJ2-7; D may be TRBD2 (6 bases). Germline loops: CDR1 MDHEN, CDR2 SYDVKM. The CDR3 extends over 13 amino acids. Deletions cut 7 bases from V and 5 bases from J, with 15 bases between. The CDR3 is CASTWGTGDEQYF. The CDR3 bases are TGTGCCAGCACCTGGGGGACGGGGGACGAGCAGTACTTC.

The J gene is TRBJ2-7, the V gene TRBV18; 7 bases fit TRBD1. Germline loops: CDR1 KGHSH, CDR2 LQKENI. Trimming cost V 0 bases and J 5 bases; bases outside gene matches: 4. The CDR3 consists of 14 residues. The CDR3 sequence is CASSPPDRVNEQYF. Written as DNA, the CDR3 is TGTGCCAGCTCACCACCCGACAGGGTCAACGAGCAGTACTTC.